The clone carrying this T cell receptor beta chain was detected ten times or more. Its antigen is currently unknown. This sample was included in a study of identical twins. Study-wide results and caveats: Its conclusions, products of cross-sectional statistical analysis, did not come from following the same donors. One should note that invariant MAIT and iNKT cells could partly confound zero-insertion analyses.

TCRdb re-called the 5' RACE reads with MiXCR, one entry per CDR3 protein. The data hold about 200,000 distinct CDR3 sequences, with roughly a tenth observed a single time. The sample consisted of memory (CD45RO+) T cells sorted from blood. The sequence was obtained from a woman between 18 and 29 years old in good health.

This CDR3 reads CASAPSGGAAEQFF. In DNA form, the CDR3 reads TGTGCCAGCGCGCCTAGCGGGGGGGCCGCTGAGCAGTTCTTC. The V gene is TRBV3-1, the J gene TRBJ2-1; TRBD2 aligns across 12 bases. The CDR3 loop spans 14 amino acids. With 8 bases clipped from V and 9 bases from J, the junction kept 8 bases outside the gene matches. Germline-derived CDR1 and CDR2 are LGHDT and YNNKEL (reference sequence).